This TCR beta chain was recovered during a study of long-term antiretroviral therapy in people with HIV. The V end lost 2 bases, the J end lost 6 bases, and 11 bases lay between the germline ends. Germline lookup yields CDR1 MRHNA and CDR2 SNTAGT. The length of the CDR3 is 14 residues. Study-wide points: Clones that had undergone expansion before ART prevailed in the repertoire throughout all time points. There were no data on ART adherence, viral resistance or therapy changes, a gap that limits inferences about post-ART repertoire changes.

At survey level, the immunoSEQ assay was run in its v3.0 version. The assay was immunoSEQ multiplex PCR, and TCRdb's table has in-frame clones only and misses some. The sample has more than 25,000 clones, about 88% seen once; the top ten hold roughly 1%. Notes on this clone: The antigen is undetermined.

Every specimen provided roughly 0.85-11 million cryopreserved PBMC before DNA extraction took place. V usage is TRBV6-4 and J usage is TRBJ2-1; no definite D call. This TCR was sampled from a man in his fifties or sixties with HIV. Sequencing was performed on unsorted PBMCs, taken 2 years after starting antiretroviral therapy. Written as DNA, the CDR3 is TGTGCCAGCAGTGACAGGGTGTGGTCCAATGAGCAGTTCTTC. Protein: CASSDRVWSNEQFF.